The 25 T cell receptor beta chains in this list originate from one sample, sequenced in a study of cytomegalovirus exposure and HLA in healthy donors. Profiled with immunoSEQ multiplex PCR; TCRdb holds only in-frame clones, not every one. The sample lists roughly 230,000 clones, about 90% occurring once. The sequenced material came from PBMCs. These receptors originate from a woman aged 30 to 39 in good health and CMV-seronegative.

The rearrangement uses TRBV18 and TRBJ2-3, with TRBD1 matching 8 bases. CDR1 and CDR2 from the germline V gene are KGHSH and LQKENI. This CDR3 has 15 amino acids. J gave up 2 bases and V 5 bases, and 6 bases lay outside the gene matches. This CDR3 reads CASSLGTGDTDTQYF. DNA for the CDR3: TGTGCCAGCTCATTAGGGACAGGTGACACAGATACGCAGTATTTT.

This clone has a single count. The J gene is TRBJ2-3, the V gene TRBV7-2, with TRBD1 matching 9 bases. CDR1 is SGHTA and CDR2 is FQGNSA in the germline V gene. V shed 7 bases, J shed 4 bases, and the junction held 6 bases outside the gene matches. The CDR3 length is 14 residues. DNA of the CDR3: TGTGCCAGCAAAAGACAGGGGGGAGCAGATACGCAGTATTTT. Protein: CASKRQGGADTQYF.

CDR3 in amino acids: CASRDGLNYGYTF. The CDR3 DNA reads TGTGCCAGCCGTGATGGCTTAAACTATGGCTACACCTTC. This chain links TRBV27 with TRBJ1-2; D unresolved. Germline lookup yields CDR1 MNHEY and CDR2 SMNVEV (reference sequence). V was cut by 8 bases and J by 2 bases, with 12 bases left in between. CDR3 length: 13 amino acids.

The rearrangement links TRBV18 to TRBJ1-4, with a possible D match to TRBD1 (6 bases). CDR3 length: 14 amino acids. CDR1 KGHSH and CDR2 LQKENI come from the germline V gene. The V gene lost 2 bases and the J gene lost 8 bases, with 12 bases spanning the gap. The CDR3 here is CASSPKQGGEKLFF. The DNA for the CDR3 is TGTGCCAGCTCACCAAAACAGGGAGGGGAAAAACTGTTTTTT.

The V gene is TRBV2, the J gene TRBJ1-1; possible D gene TRBD1, 5 bases. Trimming removed 5 bases from V and 7 bases from J, with 17 bases in between. The CDR3 contains 14 residues. Germline assignment: CDR1 SNHLY and CDR2 FYNNEI. In nucleotides, the CDR3 is TGTGCCAGCAGTCTGGACACTCCACGGGGTGAAGCTTTCTTT. Translation: CASSLDTPRGEAFF.

The DNA for the CDR3 is TGTGCCAGCAGAAATGGACAGGCCCTTTTTAATGAGCAGTTCTTC. It yields the protein CASRNGQALFNEQFF. This chain uses TRBV5-8 with TRBJ2-1; 7 bases agree with TRBD1. The CDR3 length is 15 residues. V lost 5 bases to trimming and J lost 7 bases; unmatched junction nucleotides: 12. The germline V gene encodes CDR1 SGHTS and CDR2 YDEGEE.

The chain is built from TRBV7-8 and TRBJ2-5; TRBD2 matches 10 bases. Per the germline V gene, CDR1 is SGHVS and CDR2 is FQNEAQ. The CDR3 consists of 15 residues. Trimming took 1 base from V and 3 from J; bases not matched to a gene: 2. CDR3 in DNA: TGTGCCAGCAGCTTAGGGCTAGCGGGAGAAGAGACCCAGTACTTC. Encoded protein: CASSLGLAGEETQYF. Supplemented by reference TRBV7-8 and TRBJ2-5, the full variable domain reads GAGVSQSPRYKVAKRGQDVALRCDPISGHVSLFWYQQALGQGPEFLTYFQNEAQLDKSGLPSDRFFAERPEGSVSTLKIQRTQQEDSAVYLCASSLGLAGEETQYFGPGTRLLVL.

The V call is TRBV7-2, the J call TRBJ2-7; 11 bases align to TRBD2. Germline V lookup: CDR1 SGHTA, CDR2 FQGNSA. V lost 0 bases, J lost 4 bases, and 5 bases stayed unmatched. The CDR3 loop spans 16 amino acids. The CDR3 reads CASSLALAGGLYEQYF. CDR3 DNA: TGTGCCAGCAGCTTAGCATTAGCGGGAGGGCTTTACGAGCAGTACTTC.

The chain employs TRBV7-2 and TRBJ2-2; D call uncertain. Trimming shortened V by 3 bases and J by 5 bases, and 7 bases separated the two germline ends. Looked up from germline, CDR1 is SGHTA and CDR2 is FQGNSA. This CDR3 is built from 13 residues. CDR3 residues: CASSFSRTGELFF. The DNA for the CDR3 is TGTGCCAGCAGCTTTTCTAGGACCGGGGAGCTGTTTTTT.

The V call is TRBV9, the J call TRBJ2-6, with D possibly being TRBD1 or TRBD2 (5 bases each). Germline V gene lookup returns CDR1 SGDLS and CDR2 YYNGEE. Trimming stripped 3 bases from V and 0 bases from J, with 7 bases between. The CDR3 is 15 residues long. In DNA form, the CDR3 reads TGTGCCAGCAGCGAGGGGACCTCTGGGGCCAACGTCCTGACTTTC. Protein product: CASSEGTSGANVLTF.

This chain links TRBV25-1 with TRBJ2-7, with D possibly TRBD2 on 5 matching bases. The germline V gene has CDR1 MGHDK and CDR2 SYGVNS. Trimming took off 2 bases at V and 5 bases at J, with 13 bases between the two ends. This CDR3 region has 14 residues. CDR3 bases: TGTGCCAGCAGTGAAGGGCTAGCACGCGACGAGCAGTACTTC. Translation gives CASSEGLARDEQYF.

The V gene is TRBV19, the J gene TRBJ2-1; D perhaps matches TRBD2 (6 bases). Germline CDR1 is LNHDA and CDR2 is SQIVND (reference sequence). There are 13 residues in the CDR3. V gave up 5 bases and J gave up 6 bases, with 11 bases separating them. CDR3 DNA sequence: TGTGCCAGTAGTCCTCTGGGGGGCAATGAGCAGTTCTTC. This encodes CASSPLGGNEQFF.

The chain has TRBV5-1 and TRBJ2-1; 8 nucleotides line up with TRBD2. Germline V gives CDR1 SGHRS, CDR2 YFSETQ. V was pared by 5 bases and J by 0 bases, with 4 bases of the junction left unmatched. The CDR3 consists of 15 residues. Here the CDR3 DNA reads TGCGCCAGCAGGTCAAGCGGGAGCTCCTACAATGAGCAGTTCTTC. Protein sequence: CASRSSGSSYNEQFF.

This clone was observed a single time. The chain carries TRBV5-6 and TRBJ1-2, with D possibly being TRBD1 (6 bases). The germline V gene has CDR1 SGHDT and CDR2 YYEEEE. The germline V and J ends were trimmed by 0 bases and 7 bases, with 13 bases remaining between them. The CDR3 is made up of 14 amino acids. In DNA, the CDR3 is TGTGCCAGCAGCTTGGAGGGGGGTCGCGGTGGCTACACCTTC. This codes for CASSLEGGRGGYTF.

V and J are TRBV28 and TRBJ2-1; D remains ambiguous. Trimming shortened V by 5 bases and J by 15 bases, and 14 bases separated the two germline ends. This CDR3 has 11 residues. CDR1 is MDHEN and CDR2 is SYDVKM in the germline V gene. This chain's CDR3 is CASSGLKSMFF. The CDR3 nucleotides read TGTGCCAGCAGTGGCCTTAAGAGTATGTTCTTC.

This clone was observed a single time. The chain uses TRBV5-4 and TRBJ1-4; tentative D call: TRBD1 (5 bases). Germline values: CDR1 SGHNT, CDR2 YYREEE (reference sequence). The V end was cut by 4 bases, the J end by 4 bases, with 14 bases between. There are 15 residues in the CDR3. The CDR3 loop reads CASSPEGLGNEKLFF. DNA for the CDR3: TGTGCCAGCAGCCCGGAGGGGTTGGGTAATGAAAAACTGTTTTTT.

The V call is TRBV29-1, the J call TRBJ2-5; no reliable D call. The CDR3 extends over 14 amino acids. The germline V and J ends were trimmed by 6 bases and 4 bases, with 18 bases remaining between them. Germline CDR1 is SQVTM and CDR2 is ANQGSEA. Here the CDR3 reads CSVLALGPPETQYF. The CDR3 DNA is TGCAGCGTCTTGGCCCTCGGGCCCCCAGAGACCCAGTACTTC.

The chain joins TRBV9 to TRBJ1-2; unclear D gene. Trimming shortened V by 0 bases and J by 8 bases, and 8 bases separated the two germline ends. The CDR3 is made up of 12 amino acids. Looked up from germline, CDR1 is SGDLS and CDR2 is YYNGEE. The CDR3 reads CASSVGQLGYTF. CDR3 DNA sequence: TGTGCCAGCAGCGTAGGCCAGTTGGGCTACACCTTC. The entire variable domain, with the rest obtained from reference TRBV9 and TRBJ1-2, is as follows: DSGVTQTPKHLITATGQRVTLRCSPRSGDLSVYWYQQSLDQGLQFLIQYYNGEERAKGNILERFSAQQFPDLHSELNLSSLELGDSALYFCASSVGQLGYTFGSGTRLTVV.

The chain uses TRBV5-4 and TRBJ1-2; D is unresolved. V lost 0 bases to trimming and J lost 0 bases, with 6 bases between them. The CDR3 has 14 residues. The germline V gene encodes CDR1 SGHNT and CDR2 YYREEE (reference sequence). The DNA for the CDR3 is TGTGCCAGCAGCTTGGAACGGGCTAACTATGGCTACACCTTC. This translates into CASSLERANYGYTF.

The V and J genes are TRBV9 and TRBJ2-1; 7 positions match TRBD2. The V gene end was trimmed by 4 bases and the J gene end by 6 bases; junction bases not matched to a gene: 16. The CDR3 is 17 amino acids. CDR1 and CDR2 from the germline V gene are SGDLS and YYNGEE. The CDR3 is CASSPSPGGRAGNEQFF. The CDR3 coding sequence is TGTGCCAGCAGCCCCTCGCCGGGAGGAAGGGCCGGCAATGAGCAGTTCTTC.

V gene TRBV27 combines with J gene TRBJ2-7; TRBD1 matches 7 bases. This CDR3 comprises 15 residues. Germline V CDR1 and CDR2: MNHEY, SMNVEV (reference sequence). With V trimmed by 2 bases and J by 4 bases, 8 bases remained unmatched. The CDR3 region is CASSLVGGKGYEQYF. The CDR3 DNA reads as TGTGCCAGCAGTTTAGTAGGGGGCAAAGGATACGAGCAGTACTTC.

The chain uses TRBV18 and TRBJ2-7, with a possible D match to TRBD2 (6 bases). The length of the CDR3 is 15 residues. Germline values: CDR1 KGHSH, CDR2 LQKENI. Trimming left V 3 bases short and J 4 bases short, with 16 bases between. CDR3 loop: CASSPLIGTEYEQYF. In DNA form, the CDR3 reads TGTGCCAGCTCACCGCTTATCGGGACTGAGTACGAGCAGTACTTC.

This clone turned up a few times. The V call is TRBV21-1, the J call TRBJ2-7; the table's D gene call, TRBD1, was not cross checked with the DNA. TRBV21-1 represents a pseudogene. The CDR3 has 14 amino acids. The CDR3 region has the DNA TGTGCCAGCACCACTAGGTCAGGGGGCTACGAGCAGTACTTC. Protein product: CASTTRSGGYEQYF.

V and J are TRBV29-1 and TRBJ2-7, with TRBD2 identical over 7 bases. From germline, CDR1 is SQVTM and CDR2 ANQGSEA. Trimming at V came to 4 bases and at J to 4 bases, leaving 4 bases not matched to a gene. This CDR3 has 12 residues. The CDR3: CSVGISGYEQYF. The CDR3 coding sequence is TGCAGCGTTGGAATTAGCGGGTACGAGCAGTACTTC.

V and J are TRBV4-3 and TRBJ2-7, with D perhaps given as TRBD1 or TRBD2 (5 bases each). The V end was cut by 3 bases, the J end by 2 bases, with 8 bases between. CDR1 and CDR2 from the germline V gene are LGHNA and YSLEER. This CDR3 is built from 13 residues. This chain's CDR3 is CASSQGPTYEQYF. CDR3 nucleotides: TGCGCCAGCAGCCAGGGACCCACCTACGAGCAGTACTTC.